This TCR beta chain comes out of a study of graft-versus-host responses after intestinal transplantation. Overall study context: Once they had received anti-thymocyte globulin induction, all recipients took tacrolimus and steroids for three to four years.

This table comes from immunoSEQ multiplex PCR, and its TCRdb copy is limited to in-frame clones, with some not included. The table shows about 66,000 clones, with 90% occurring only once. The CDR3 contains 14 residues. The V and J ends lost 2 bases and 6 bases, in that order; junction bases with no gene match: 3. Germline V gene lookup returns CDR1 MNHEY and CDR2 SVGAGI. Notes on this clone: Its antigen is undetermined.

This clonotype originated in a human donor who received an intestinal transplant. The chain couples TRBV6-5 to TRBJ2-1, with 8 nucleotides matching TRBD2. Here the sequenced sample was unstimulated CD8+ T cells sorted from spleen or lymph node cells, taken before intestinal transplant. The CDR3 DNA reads TGTGCCAGCAGTTACACCCGGGGGGGCAATGAGCAGTTCTTC. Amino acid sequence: CASSYTRGGNEQFF.